The 25 T cell receptor beta chains given below trace back to one sample, sequenced in a study of cytomegalovirus exposure and HLA in healthy donors. PCR amplification relied on 60 Vbeta primers (plus 13 Jbeta primers). Sequenced by immunoSEQ multiplex PCR; TCRdb stores in-frame clones only, minus some. Among 90,000 or so clones listed, roughly 71% were seen once. The source material was PBMCs. Receptors were obtained from a woman under 30 in good health and CMV-seropositive.

The chain uses TRBV4-1 and TRBJ2-2; 7 bases agree with TRBD2. The CDR3 consists of 17 residues. V shed 4 bases and J 3 bases; nucleotides not matched to a gene: 11. Germline CDR1 reads MGHRA; CDR2 reads YSYEKL. The CDR3 region is CASSPWGGRGDTGELFF. The CDR3 nucleotides are TGCGCCAGCAGCCCCTGGGGGGGACGGGGGGACACCGGGGAGCTGTTTTTT.

The V gene is TRBV18, the J gene TRBJ2-6, with TRBD1 matching 11 bases. J gave up 0 bases and V 3 bases, and 10 bases lay outside the gene matches. Germline CDR1 is KGHSH and CDR2 is LQKENI. This CDR3 contains 20 residues. The CDR3 coding sequence is TGTGCCAGCTCACCCCTAGGACAGGGGGCCTTAAGCTCTGGGGCCAACGTCCTGACTTTC. Encoded protein: CASSPLGQGALSSGANVLTF.

This clone was picked up a small number of times. The chain joins TRBV5-1 to TRBJ1-1, with 8 bases identical to TRBD1. Germline values: CDR1 SGHRS, CDR2 YFSETQ. This CDR3 comprises 18 residues. The ends lost 0 bases at V and 0 bases at J; junction bases unmatched: 10. DNA of the CDR3: TGCGCCAGCAGCTTGGGAGGTGGCAGGGGGCCTATGAACACTGAAGCTTTCTTT. The encoded protein is CASSLGGGRGPMNTEAFF.

This rearrangement joins TRBV25-1 to TRBJ1-1; D remains ambiguous. The CDR3 consists of 15 residues. The germline V gene encodes CDR1 MGHDK and CDR2 SYGVNS. V was pared by 4 bases and J by 4 bases, with 16 bases between. CDR3 in DNA: TGTGCCAGCAGTGGCGGGGAGTACCTGGGCACTGAAGCTTTCTTT. As protein: CASSGGEYLGTEAFF.

This clone occurred a few times. CDR3 nucleotides: TGTGCCATCCAGGGGGCGGTGAACACTGAAGCTTTCTTT. This translates into CAIQGAVNTEAFF. This sequence joins TRBV10-3 and TRBJ1-1, with 8 bases fitting TRBD1. The CDR3 has 13 residues. V lost 8 bases and J lost 0; bases outside the gene matches: 2. The germline gives CDR1 ENHRY, CDR2 SYGVKD.

V and J are TRBV29-1 and TRBJ2-4, with D perhaps TRBD1 (6 bases). The CDR3 spans 14 residues. Trimming took off 7 bases at V and 4 bases at J, with 17 bases between the two ends. CDR1 is SQVTM, CDR2 ANQGSEA, per germline. The CDR3 DNA follows: TGCAGCGGGCTGACAGGAATGGAAAAAAACATTCAGTACTTC. Encoded protein: CSGLTGMEKNIQYF.

This chain joins TRBV5-5 and TRBJ1-4; no definite D call. CDR1 is SGHKS, CDR2 YYEKEE, per germline (reference sequence). Trimming removed 1 base from V and 8 bases from J, with 18 bases in between. The CDR3 extends over 16 amino acids. The CDR3 is CASSLIPTAAGEKLFF. CDR3 DNA sequence: TGTGCCAGCAGCTTGATCCCCACGGCCGCCGGGGAAAAACTGTTTTTT.

The genes are TRBV15 and TRBJ2-3, with 8 bases that match TRBD1. This CDR3 is 17 amino acids long. Germline trimming cut 0 bases from V and 4 bases from J; bases unmatched to any gene: 9. Germline V lookup: CDR1 LNHNV, CDR2 YYDKDF (reference sequence). The CDR3, as DNA: TGTGCCACCAGCAGAGATCAGGGGGCCCGAAGGGCAGATACGCAGTATTTT. Encoded protein: CATSRDQGARRADTQYF.

J is TRBJ1-1 and V is TRBV6-1, with D unresolved. This CDR3 has 14 amino acids. Germline values: CDR1 MNHNS, CDR2 SASEGT. With 7 bases removed from V and 1 base from J, the gap between germline ends came to 13 bases. The CDR3 bases are TGTGCCAGCAACGACATCCCTCCGAACACTGAAGCTTTCTTT. This encodes CASNDIPPNTEAFF.

The rearrangement joins TRBV28 to TRBJ2-5; D is perhaps TRBD2 (6 bases). The V end lost 5 bases, the J end lost 1 base, and 14 bases lay between the germline ends. Per germline, CDR1 MDHEN and CDR2 SYDVKM. This CDR3 contains 15 residues. The CDR3, as DNA: TGTGCCAGCAGTAAAGGGGTCGGGGGCCAAGAGACCCAGTACTTC. Protein sequence: CASSKGVGGQETQYF.

This clone occurred a few times. V is TRBV19 and J is TRBJ2-7; 7 nucleotides match TRBD2. CDR1 is LNHDA and CDR2 is SQIVND in the germline V gene (reference sequence). This CDR3 comprises 15 residues. With V trimmed by 1 base and J by 7 bases, 10 bases remained unmatched. CDR3 sequence: CASSIGLAGESEQYF. In DNA, the CDR3 is TGTGCCAGTAGTATAGGTCTCGCGGGAGAAAGTGAGCAGTACTTC. Full variable domain (rest looked up from reference TRBV19 and TRBJ2-7): DGGITQSPKYLFRKEGQNVTLSCEQNLNHDAMYWYRQDPGQGLRLIYYSQIVNDFQKGDIAEGYSVSREKKESFPLTVTSAQKNPTAFYLCASSIGLAGESEQYFGPGTRLTVT.

This clone has only a few counts. One junction end does not reproduce the germline sequence, and a read error may be involved. V is TRBV9 and J is TRBJ1-2; possibly TRBD1 for D (5 bases). CDR3 size: 13 residues. CDR1 is SGDLS and CDR2 is YYNGEE in the germline V gene. CDR3 bases: TGTGCCAGCAGCGGAGAGAGCTTCGCGACAGCTCTATTC. This gives the protein CASSGESFATALF.

This clone has a handful of counts. The genes are TRBV27 and TRBJ2-3, with 13 bases identical to TRBD2. J was trimmed by 1 base and V by 11 bases; bases with no gene match: 9. This CDR3 comprises 16 residues. Germline values: CDR1 MNHEY, CDR2 SMNVEV (reference sequence). CDR3 DNA: TGTGCCGGTACTAGCGGGAGGGCCAGGGGCACAGATACGCAGTATTTT. Translated, it gives CAGTSGRARGTDTQYF.

The CDR3 here is CASSSPGGTDTQYF. CDR3 nucleotides: TGTGCCAGCAGCTCCCCAGGGGGGACAGATACGCAGTATTTT. The V and J genes are TRBV5-4 and TRBJ2-3, with D maybe TRBD1 (7 bases). This CDR3 is 14 amino acids long. Germline-derived CDR1 and CDR2 are SGHNT and YYREEE (reference sequence). The V end lost 3 bases, the J end lost 3 bases, and 11 bases lay between the germline ends. Looking up the rest from reference TRBV5-4 and TRBJ2-3 gives the full variable domain: ETGVTQSPTHLIKTRGQQVTLRCSSQSGHNTVSWYQQALGQGPQFIFQYYREEENGRGNFPPRFSGLQFPNYSSELNVNALELDDSALYLCASSSPGGTDTQYFGPGTRLTVL.

The V gene is TRBV6-6, the J gene TRBJ1-5, with a weak D call TRBD1 (6 bases). This CDR3 region has 16 residues. Germline CDR1 reads MNHNY; CDR2 reads SVGAGI (reference sequence). V shed 0 bases and J shed 2 bases, with 11 bases lying between them. The CDR3 DNA reads TGTGCCAGCAGTTACTCGACAGGAGGCGGCAATCAGCCCCAGCATTTT. Translating gives CASSYSTGGGNQPQHF.

J is TRBJ1-4 and V is TRBV7-2; TRBD1 is a possible D gene (5 bases). CDR3 length: 17 amino acids. Germline CDR1 reads SGHTA; CDR2 reads FQGNSA. Trimming left V 5 bases short and J 8 bases short, with 24 bases between. The CDR3 loop is CASSLWGAHAEYEKLFF. CDR3 coding DNA: TGTGCCAGCAGCCTGTGGGGCGCCCACGCGGAATACGAAAAACTGTTTTTT.

The CDR3 reads CASSARQNTEAFF. CDR3 nucleotides: TGTGCCAGCAGTGCCCGACAGAACACTGAAGCTTTCTTT. The chain joins TRBV2 to TRBJ1-1; D gene uncertain. V was clipped by 4 bases and J by 1 base, with 7 bases between them. CDR1 and CDR2 (germline): SNHLY, FYNNEI. The CDR3 is made up of 13 amino acids.

The V call is TRBV29-1, the J call TRBJ2-5, with D tentatively TRBD1 (6 bases). The J call may be faulty, since TRBJ2-7 better matches the DNA end. The CDR3 is 12 residues long. Germline CDR1 SQVTM, CDR2 ANQGSEA. The CDR3 nucleotides read TGCAGCGTTGGAGCAGGGGCCTACGAGCAGTACTTC. Translated: CSVGAGAYEQYF.

This clone came up once. This sequence joins TRBV6-5 and TRBJ2-3; 9 bases map to TRBD2. The V gene end was trimmed by 0 bases and the J gene end by 5 bases; junction bases not matched to a gene: 6. Germline CDR1 reads MNHEY; CDR2 reads SVGAGI. This CDR3 is built from 16 residues. CDR3 protein: CASSYSGAGGQDTQYF. CDR3 in DNA: TGTGCCAGCAGTTACTCGGGGGCGGGGGGGCAAGATACGCAGTATTTT.

As regards this clone: This same CDR3 is encoded by further DNA sequences in the sample. The gene calls are TRBV5-1 and TRBJ2-1; 7 positions match TRBD1. The CDR3 is made up of 15 amino acids. Germline CDR1 reads SGHRS; CDR2 reads YFSETQ. J was trimmed by 4 bases and V by 0 bases; bases with no gene match: 4. CDR3: CASSLEGTAYNEQFF. The CDR3 coding sequence is TGCGCCAGCAGCTTGGAGGGGACAGCGTACAATGAGCAGTTCTTC. Based on the CDR3 plus reference TRBV5-1 and TRBJ2-1, the full variable domain is KAGVTQTPRYLIKTRGQQVTLSCSPISGHRSVSWYQQTPGQGLQFLFEYFSETQRNKGNFPGRFSGRQFSNSRSEMNVSTLELGDSALYLCASSLEGTAYNEQFFGPGTRLTVL.

This rearrangement joins TRBV7-9 to TRBJ1-1; D is unresolved. This CDR3 comprises 14 residues. Trimming stripped 5 bases from V and 0 bases from J, with 10 bases between. Germline values: CDR1 SEHNR, CDR2 FQNEAQ (reference sequence). CDR3 amino acids: CASSLTAVNTEAFF. CDR3 in DNA: TGTGCCAGCAGCCTCACGGCGGTGAACACTGAAGCTTTCTTT. Looking up the rest from reference TRBV7-9 and TRBJ1-1 gives the full variable domain: DTGVSQNPRHKITKRGQNVTFRCDPISEHNRLYWYRQTLGQGPEFLTYFQNEAQLEKSRLLSDRFSAERPKGSFSTLEIQRTEQGDSAMYLCASSLTAVNTEAFFGQGTRLTVV.

This clone was recorded only once. The chain couples TRBV11-2 to TRBJ1-1; 10 bases agree with TRBD1. V was clipped by 6 bases and J by 11 bases; unmatched bases: 6. The CDR3 runs to 12 residues. CDR1 is SGHAT and CDR2 is FQNNGV in the germline V gene. The chain's CDR3 is CASRTGTGDAFF. In nucleotides, the CDR3 is TGTGCCAGCAGGACCGGGACAGGGGATGCTTTCTTT.

This clone showed up just a few times. The chain has TRBV30 and TRBJ2-7; 8 bases are a match to TRBD1. The germline V gene encodes CDR1 GTSNPN and CDR2 SVGIG (reference sequence). This CDR3 spans 15 amino acids. J lost 2 bases, V lost 4 bases, and 10 bases had no gene match. This CDR3 is CAWNLGQGPAYEQYF. CDR3 DNA sequence: TGTGCCTGGAACCTCGGACAGGGCCCCGCCTACGAGCAGTACTTC.

The chain combines TRBV7-3 with TRBJ2-5, with D perhaps TRBD2 (7 bases). The CDR3 covers 13 residues. Trimming stripped 11 bases from V and 4 bases from J, with 17 bases between. Germline assignment: CDR1 SGHTA and CDR2 FQGTGA. As DNA, the CDR3 is TGTGCCTCCGCTGGGGGGGCAGGAGAGACCCAGTACTTC. Translation: CASAGGAGETQYF.

The chain is built from TRBV14 and TRBJ1-2; tentative D call: TRBD1 (6 bases). Per the germline V gene, CDR1 is SGHDN and CDR2 is FVKESK. The CDR3 length is 13 residues. The V end was cut by 4 bases, the J end by 7 bases, with 13 bases between. Here the CDR3 reads CASSPGNRVGYTF. Written as DNA, the CDR3 is TGTGCCAGCAGCCCCGGAAACAGGGTTGGCTACACCTTC.